Listed below are T cell receptor beta chains from one sample, sequenced in a study of circulating and synovial CD4+ cells in juvenile arthritis. TCRdb's table, derived via immunoSEQ multiplex PCR, lists solely in-frame clones and lacks some. The sample lists about 32,000 clones, roughly 96% occurring once. The material sequenced was CD4+ T cells from blood. These receptors were collected from a human donor with juvenile idiopathic arthritis. The CDR3 runs from the conserved cysteine through the conserved F or W. Fields, in order: clone size, V gene, J gene, D gene, CDR3 protein, CDR3 DNA. A D gene is named only where the DNA matches it firmly. Clone size is not always given. Where it is, it says once, few, many or a class for expanded clones.

.	TRBV29-1	TRBJ2-6	TRBD1	CSAETGAYSGANVLTF	TGCAGCGCGGAGACAGGGGCCTACTCTGGGGCCAACGTCCTGACTTTC
.	TRBV6-5	TRBJ2-2	TRBD1	CASSYEDRGTGELFF	TGTGCCAGCAGTTACGAGGACAGGGGCACCGGGGAGCTGTTTTTT
.	TRBV4-2	TRBJ1-1	TRBD1	CASSQGTGGFGNTEAFF	TGTGCCAGCAGCCAAGGGACAGGGGGATTTGGGAACACTGAAGCTTTCTTT
.	TRBV28	TRBJ2-3	.	CASKASRSDTQYF	TGTGCCAGCAAAGCTAGTAGGTCAGATACGCAGTATTTT
few	TRBV4-3	TRBJ2-7	TRBD2	CASSQERGGYEQYF	TGCGCCAGCAGCCAAGAGCGGGGGGGCTACGAGCAGTACTTC
.	TRBV4-1	TRBJ2-7	.	CASSQDPNFRGGDEQYF	TGCGCCAGCAGCCAAGACCCTAACTTCAGAGGCGGCGACGAGCAGTACTTC
.	TRBV10-2	TRBJ2-1	TRBD2	CATTRRFSGSAYNEQFF	TGCGCCACCACCAGGAGGTTCAGCGGGAGTGCTTACAATGAGCAGTTCTTC
few	TRBV6-1	TRBJ2-7	.	CASSEFGRGGYEQYF	TGTGCCAGCAGTGAATTTGGCAGAGGAGGATACGAGCAGTACTTC
.	TRBV7-3	TRBJ1-6	.	CASSLSIREPPLSSYNSPLHF	TGTGCCAGCAGCTTATCTATCAGGGAACCACCTTTGAGCTCCTATAATTCACCCCTCCACTTT
.	TRBV6-5	TRBJ2-5	TRBD2	CASSSTGGRETQYF	TGTGCCAGCAGTTCCACGGGAGGGCGAGAGACCCAGTACTTC
.	TRBV6-1	TRBJ2-7	TRBD2	CASTSAGVKEQYF	TGTGCCAGCACATCAGCGGGAGTAAAAGAGCAGTACTTC
.	TRBV7-2	TRBJ2-1	TRBD2	CASAGLAGGYEQFF	TGTGCCAGCGCAGGACTAGCGGGAGGGTATGAGCAGTTCTTC
.	TRBV11-2	TRBJ2-1	TRBD2	CASSLRAGGDYNEQFF	TGTGCCAGCAGCTTAAGGGCCGGGGGGGACTACAATGAGCAGTTCTTC
.	TRBV6-6	TRBJ2-1	TRBD2	CASNQAGAGDGEQFF	TGTGCCAGCAACCAAGCCGGAGCGGGAGATGGTGAGCAGTTCTTC
.	TRBV15	TRBJ1-2	TRBD1	CATSRDLTGFDYGYTF	TGTGCCACCAGCAGAGATTTGACAGGGTTTGACTATGGCTACACCTTC
.	TRBV20-1	TRBJ2-1	.	CSANSYNEQFF	TGCAGTGCCAATTCCTACAATGAGCAGTTCTTC
.	TRBV7-2	TRBJ2-7	TRBD2	CASSLGTSGRSEQYF	TGTGCCAGCAGCCTAGGGACTAGCGGGAGAAGCGAGCAGTACTTC
.	TRBV29-1	TRBJ2-5	.	CSGGEGQQETQYF	TGCAGCGGGGGAGAGGGTCAACAAGAGACCCAGTACTTC
.	TRBV9	TRBJ1-3	TRBD1	CASSVAGGMLAGNTIYF	TGTGCCAGCAGCGTAGCAGGGGGGATGCTGGCTGGAAACACCATATATTTT
.	TRBV4-1	TRBJ2-2	TRBD2	CASSQESGGANTGELFF	TGCGCCAGCAGCCAAGAATCCGGGGGGGCGAACACCGGGGAGCTGTTTTTT
.	TRBV19	TRBJ1-1	.	CASSIKHPNTEAFF	TGTGCCAGTAGTATAAAGCACCCGAACACTGAAGCTTTCTTT
.	TRBV7-9	TRBJ1-1	.	CASSLDSGNTEAFF	TGTGCCAGCAGCTTAGATTCCGGGAACACTGAAGCTTTCTTT
.	TRBV10-3	TRBJ2-1	TRBD2	CAISNSLAGGSNEQFF	TGTGCCATCAGTAATAGTCTAGCGGGAGGTAGCAATGAGCAGTTCTTC
.	TRBV6-5	TRBJ1-5	TRBD1	CASRLGQQNQPQHF	TGTGCCAGCAGATTGGGACAGCAAAATCAGCCCCAGCATTTT
.	TRBV11-2	TRBJ1-2	TRBD1	CASSSVNNRGDRGYTF	TGTGCCAGCAGCTCGGTAAACAACAGGGGCGACCGGGGCTACACCTTC
once	TRBV19	TRBJ1-1	TRBD1	CASSIEGQTWRGAFF	TGTGCCAGTAGTATAGAGGGACAGACTTGGAGAGGGGCTTTCTTT
.	TRBV9	TRBJ2-3	.	CASSTETDTQYF	TGTGCCAGCAGCACAGAAACAGATACGCAGTATTTT
.	TRBV29-1	TRBJ1-1	.	CSVLTGKAFF	TGCAGCGTTCTCACAGGGAAAGCTTTCTTT
.	TRBV4-2	TRBJ2-1	TRBD2	CASSQALAGSNEQFF	TGTGCCAGCAGCCAAGCACTAGCGGGGAGCAATGAGCAGTTCTTC
once	TRBV7-9	TRBJ2-7	TRBD1	CASSSPRQGVYEQYF	TGTGCCAGCAGCTCGCCTAGACAGGGGGTCTACGAGCAGTACTTC
.	TRBV19	TRBJ1-5	.	CASSIRQVGNQPQHF	TGTGCCAGTAGTATTCGCCAGGTGGGCAATCAGCCCCAGCATTTT
.	TRBV29-1	TRBJ1-1	.	CRGGVGTEAFF	TGCAGGGGGGGAGTGGGCACTGAAGCTTTCTTT
.	TRBV9	TRBJ1-2	.	CASTLQTASYGYTF	TGTGCCAGCACCCTACAGACGGCAAGCTATGGCTACACCTTC
.	TRBV7-3	TRBJ2-2	.	CASSPDRNWGTGELFF	TGTGCCAGCAGTCCCGACAGGAACTGGGGCACCGGGGAGCTGTTTTTT
.	TRBV7-6	TRBJ2-2	.	CASSFYEGAGELFF	TGTGCCAGCAGCTTTTATGAGGGTGCCGGGGAGCTGTTTTTT
.	TRBV4-2	TRBJ2-3	TRBD2	CASSHSSGGAGADTQYF	TGTGCCAGCAGCCACTCTAGCGGGGGGGCCGGGGCAGATACGCAGTATTTT
.	TRBV6-1	TRBJ2-7	TRBD1	CASSEADRGEQYF	TGTGCCAGCAGTGAGGCGGACAGGGGCGAGCAGTACTTC
.	TRBV6-5	TRBJ2-7	.	CASMNRRTSYEQYF	TGTGCCAGCATGAACAGACGTACCTCCTACGAGCAGTACTTC
.	TRBV6-5	TRBJ1-4	TRBD1	CASSYSGGATNEKLFF	TGTGCCAGCAGTTATTCAGGGGGTGCAACTAATGAAAAACTGTTTTTT
.	TRBV28	TRBJ1-5	TRBD1	CASSPDRGNSNQPQHF	TGTGCCAGCAGTCCGGACAGGGGTAACAGCAATCAGCCCCAGCATTTT
.	TRBV5-1	TRBJ1-2	.	CASRTKTGGYEDSGYGYTF	TGCGCCAGCAGAACGAAGACAGGAGGATATGAAGATTCGGGCTATGGCTACACCTTC
.	TRBV6-6	TRBJ2-7	.	CASRWDFFEQYF	TGTGCCAGCAGGTGGGACTTCTTTGAGCAGTACTTC
.	TRBV14	TRBJ2-3	TRBD2	CASLTSGTDTQYF	TGTGCCAGCCTGACTAGCGGCACAGATACGCAGTATTTT
.	TRBV7-9	TRBJ1-2	.	CASSFSLDMVGYTF	TGTGCCAGCAGCTTCTCGTTAGATATGGTGGGCTACACCTTC
.	TRBV27	TRBJ1-1	.	CASSLQGNTEAFF	TGTGCCAGCAGCCTACAGGGGAACACTGAAGCTTTCTTT
.	TRBV6-6	TRBJ1-3	.	CASTVRLDTIYF	TGTGCCAGCACTGTACGGTTAGACACCATATATTTT
.	TRBV2	TRBJ2-1	TRBD2	CASSATSGSSYNEQFF	TGTGCCAGCAGTGCTACTAGCGGTTCCTCCTACAATGAGCAGTTCTTC
once	TRBV6-5	TRBJ2-7	.	CASSSSSGEQYF	TGTGCCAGCAGTTCATCCAGCGGTGAGCAGTACTTC
.	TRBV5-1	TRBJ2-5	.	CASSGGPSGQETQYF	TGCGCCAGCAGCGGAGGACCAAGCGGGCAAGAGACCCAGTACTTC
.	TRBV7-2	TRBJ2-7	TRBD2	CASSLSPSGYYEQYF	TGTGCCAGCAGCTTAAGCCCTAGCGGCTACTACGAGCAGTACTTC
.	TRBV7-3	TRBJ2-1	.	CASSLNGGSSYNEQFF	TGTGCCAGCAGCTTAAATGGCGGAAGCTCCTACAATGAGCAGTTCTTC
once	TRBV4-1	TRBJ1-2	.	CASSQDSGSVYKYGYTF	TGCGCCAGCAGCCAAGATTCAGGTTCGGTATACAAGTATGGCTACACCTTC
.	TRBV20-1	TRBJ2-5	.	CSARDRETQYF	TGCAGTGCTAGAGATCGGGAGACCCAGTACTTC
.	TRBV30	TRBJ2-3	TRBD2	CAWRRLADGSDTQYF	TGTGCCTGGAGACGCCTAGCGGACGGGTCAGATACGCAGTATTTT